This is a list of T cell receptor beta chains from one sample in a study of molecular identifiers for immune sequencing clone quantification. TCRdb independently ran MiXCR on the PCR reads; one entry per CDR3 protein. The sample has 400,000 to 600,000 distinct CDR3 sequences; about a fifth are singletons. Sequencing was carried out using naive CD8+ T cells from blood, with Jurkat cell RNA spiked in. These receptors were collected from a human donor in good health. Some libraries in this study had Jurkat cell RNA spiked in. The CDR3 runs from the conserved cysteine through the conserved F or W. A D gene is named only where the DNA matches it firmly. A row's size may be missing; if present it is once, few, many or a size class.

V	size	J	D	CDR3	DNA
TRBV28	many	TRBJ2-7	TRBD1	CASQTPGQGKLYEQYF	TGTGCCAGCCAAACCCCGGGACAGGGAAAACTTTACGAGCAGTACTTC
TRBV7-9	many	TRBJ2-3	TRBD2	CASSQAGLAATTDTQYF	TGTGCCAGCAGCCAAGCGGGACTAGCGGCCACCACAGATACGCAGTATTTT
TRBV6-2/TRBV6-3	many	TRBJ2-5	TRBD1	CASSSGTVQETQYF	TGTGCCAGCAGTTCCGGGACAGTCCAAGAGACCCAGTACTTC
TRBV9	NA	TRBJ1-3	NA	CASSVAGTGNTIYF	TGTGCCAGCAGCGTTGCCGGGACTGGAAACACCATATATTTT
TRBV27	NA	TRBJ2-7	TRBD2	CASSSSGASYEQYF	TGTGCCAGCAGTTCCAGCGGGGCCTCCTACGAGCAGTACTTC
TRBV29-1	many	TRBJ2-2	NA	CSVAWANTGELFF	TGCAGCGTTGCCTGGGCGAACACCGGGGAGCTGTTTTTT
TRBV15	few	TRBJ1-5	NA	CATSRTHRRGVGNQPQHF	TGTGCCACCAGCAGAACCCACCGACGAGGGGTTGGAAATCAGCCCCAGCATTTT
TRBV2	few	TRBJ2-1	TRBD2	CASSDWLAGGLPFF	TGTGCCAGCAGTGATTGGCTAGCGGGGGGGCTGCCGTTCTTC
TRBV6-5	NA	TRBJ2-7	TRBD1	CASRGGQSYEQYF	TGTGCCAGCAGAGGGGGACAGTCCTACGAGCAGTACTTC
TRBV6-1	many	TRBJ2-6	NA	CASSEGFPGRTDSGANVLTF	TGTGCCAGCAGTGAGGGGTTTCCGGGACGGACAGACTCTGGGGCCAACGTCCTGACTTTC
TRBV28	few	TRBJ2-7	NA	CASKEGYEQYF	TGTGCCAGCAAGGAGGGGTACGAGCAGTACTTC
TRBV6-5	many	TRBJ2-1	TRBD2	CASSSQPSSGIHNEQFF	TGTGCCAGCAGTTCCCAACCATCCAGCGGGATACACAATGAGCAGTTCTTC
TRBV2	many	TRBJ1-1	TRBD1	CASSDAGGTEAFF	TGTGCCAGCAGTGATGCAGGGGGCACTGAAGCTTTCTTT
TRBV10-3	NA	TRBJ1-1	NA	CAISEGSTEASF	TGTGCCATCAGTGAAGGGTCCACTGAAGCTTCCTTT
TRBV10-3	few	TRBJ2-7	NA	CAISMSGVGYEQYF	TGTGCCATCAGTATGTCGGGAGTTGGCTACGAGCAGTACTTC
TRBV19	NA	TRBJ1-2	TRBD1	CASTPGQGNGYTF	TGTGCCAGTACCCCGGGACAGGGGAATGGCTACACCTTC
TRBV9	few	TRBJ2-7	TRBD2	CASSPSGGPEQYF	TGTGCCAGCAGCCCAAGCGGGGGGCCCGAGCAGTACTTC
TRBV4-1	NA	TRBJ2-1	TRBD2	CASSPISGSGYNEQFF	TGCGCCAGCAGCCCAATAAGCGGGAGTGGCTACAATGAGCAGTTCTTC
TRBV9	many	TRBJ1-4	NA	CASSVGYPNEKLFF	TGTGCCAGCAGCGTGGGGTATCCTAATGAAAAACTGTTTTTT
TRBV5-1	many	TRBJ1-6	TRBD1	CASSNRGSSYNSPLHF	TGCGCCAGCAGTAACAGGGGGAGCTCCTATAATTCACCCCTCCACTTT
TRBV29-1	NA	TRBJ1-2	NA	CSVEVNGGATNYGYTF	TGCAGCGTTGAAGTGAATGGGGGGGCGACTAACTATGGCTACACCTTC
TRBV20-1	few	TRBJ2-7	TRBD1	CSASPTGNNVYEQYF	TGCAGTGCTAGCCCGACAGGGAACAATGTCTACGAGCAGTACTTC